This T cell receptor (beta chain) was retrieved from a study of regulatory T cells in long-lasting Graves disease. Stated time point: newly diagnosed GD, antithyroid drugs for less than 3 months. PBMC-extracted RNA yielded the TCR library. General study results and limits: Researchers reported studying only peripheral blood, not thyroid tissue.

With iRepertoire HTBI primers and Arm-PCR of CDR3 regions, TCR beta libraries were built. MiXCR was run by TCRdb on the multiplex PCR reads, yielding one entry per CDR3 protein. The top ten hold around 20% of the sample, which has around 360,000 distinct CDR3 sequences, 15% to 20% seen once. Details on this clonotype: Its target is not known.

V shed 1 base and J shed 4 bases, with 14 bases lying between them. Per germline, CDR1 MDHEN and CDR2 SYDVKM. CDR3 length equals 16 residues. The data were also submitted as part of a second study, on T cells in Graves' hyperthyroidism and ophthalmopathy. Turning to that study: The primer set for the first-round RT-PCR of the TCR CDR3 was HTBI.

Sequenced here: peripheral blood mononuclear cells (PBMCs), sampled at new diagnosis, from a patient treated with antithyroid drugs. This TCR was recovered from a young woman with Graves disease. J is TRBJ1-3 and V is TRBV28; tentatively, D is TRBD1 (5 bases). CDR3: CASSLLEGTRGNTIYF. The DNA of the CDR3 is TGTGCCAGCAGTTTATTAGAGGGGACGAGAGGAAACACCATATATTTT.